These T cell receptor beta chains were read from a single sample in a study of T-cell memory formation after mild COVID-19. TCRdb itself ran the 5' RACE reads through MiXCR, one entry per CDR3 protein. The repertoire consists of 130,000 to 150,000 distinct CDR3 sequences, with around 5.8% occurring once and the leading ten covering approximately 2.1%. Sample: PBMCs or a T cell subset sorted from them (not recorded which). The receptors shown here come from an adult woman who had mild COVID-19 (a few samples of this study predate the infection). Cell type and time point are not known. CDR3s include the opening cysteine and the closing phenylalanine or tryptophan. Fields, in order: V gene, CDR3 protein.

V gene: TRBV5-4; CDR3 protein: CASSLALGQGYNSPLHF
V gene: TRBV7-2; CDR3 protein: CASSLVSASGSEQYF
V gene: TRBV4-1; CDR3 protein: CASTPGSLARTDTQYF
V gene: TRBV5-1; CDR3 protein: CASSHDRTSHYF
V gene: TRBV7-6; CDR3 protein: CASSSGTEPSSYNEQFF
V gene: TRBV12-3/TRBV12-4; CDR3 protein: CASSFRQSPGYEKLFF
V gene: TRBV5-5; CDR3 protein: CASSFGEKLFF
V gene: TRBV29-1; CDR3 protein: CSVGDYYEQYF
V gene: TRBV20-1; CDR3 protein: CSADLELAVSETQYF
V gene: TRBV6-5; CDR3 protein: CASSYSLALGQPSGNTIYF
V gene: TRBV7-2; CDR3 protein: CASSLASQGSYEQYF
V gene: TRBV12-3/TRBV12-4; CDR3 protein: CASSLNRVYGYTF
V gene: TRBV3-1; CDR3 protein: CASSRESRRVEQFF
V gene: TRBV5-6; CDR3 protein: CASSRKSSGGFSTDTQYF
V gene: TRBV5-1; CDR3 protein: CASSLRGLSGANVLTF
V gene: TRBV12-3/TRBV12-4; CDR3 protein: CASTREGTPETEEMNTEAFF
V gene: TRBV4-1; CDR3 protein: CASSQGPTGEAFF
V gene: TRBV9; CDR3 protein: CASSVRANQPQHF
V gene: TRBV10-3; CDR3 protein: CATMSPVPFNEQFF
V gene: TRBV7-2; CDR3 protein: CASSSPGIRGNEQFF
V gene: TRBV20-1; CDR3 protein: CSGTSGSWYEQYF
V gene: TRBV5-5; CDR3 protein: CASSLGGNEQFF
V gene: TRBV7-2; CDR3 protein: CASSLESNTEAFF
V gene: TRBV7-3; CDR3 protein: CASSRGASGYNEQFF
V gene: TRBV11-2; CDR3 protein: CASSQGGVAGVRLEQFF
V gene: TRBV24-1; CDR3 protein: CATSDPGTSATGELFF
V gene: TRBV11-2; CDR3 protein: CASSLDRHNEQFF
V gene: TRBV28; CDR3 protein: CASRSGTYDQPQHF
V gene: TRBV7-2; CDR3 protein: CASSLVPVPGELFF
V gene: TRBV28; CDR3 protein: CASSPPRREQYF
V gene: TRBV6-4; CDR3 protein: CASSDSSQSPTWDTQYF
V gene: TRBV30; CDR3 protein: CAWSPQVTTYEQYF
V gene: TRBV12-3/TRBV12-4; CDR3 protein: CASSLYGRRNEAFF
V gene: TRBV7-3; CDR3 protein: CASSLMGGGGETQYF
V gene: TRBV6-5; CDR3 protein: CASRGGLGANVLTF
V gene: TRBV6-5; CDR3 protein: CASSRYGRTYEQYF
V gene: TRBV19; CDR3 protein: CASRPGQNTGELFF
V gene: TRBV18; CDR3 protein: CASSRGTGGSNQPQHF